This entry lists 19 T cell receptor beta chains sequenced from one sample in a study of neurological immune-mediated disorders. Time point here: longitudinal time-point 2. A single record per CDR3 protein comes from TCRdb applying MiXCR to the 5' RACE reads. Of about 80,000 distinct CDR3 sequences listed, 4.5% to 7.5% are singletons. The sequencing sample was made of PBMCs. The receptor set was obtained from a woman between 55 and 75 years old with multiple sclerosis.

With respect to this clonotype: It may be a read error: a sequence one base away is much more abundant. The J gene is TRBJ1-2, the V gene TRBV3-1; TRBD1 matches at 7 bases. There are 15 residues in the CDR3. Germline CDR1 is LGHDT and CDR2 is YNNKEL (reference sequence). Germline trimming cut 5 bases from V and 8 bases from J; bases unmatched to any gene: 14. The CDR3 loop reads CASSMKPTGAQGYTF. CDR3 nucleotides: TGTGCCAGCAGCATGAAGCCTACAGGGGCGCAAGGCTACACCTTC. The variable domain in full, completed from reference TRBV3-1 and TRBJ1-2, reads DTAVSQTPKYLVTQMGNDKSIKCEQNLGHDTMYWYKQDSKKFLKIMFSYNNKELIINETVPNRFSPKSPDKAHLNLHINSLELGDSAVYFCASSMKPTGAQGYTFGSGTRLTVV.

This clonotype was counted ten times or more. The gene calls are TRBV7-2 and TRBJ2-5, with D unresolved. CDR3 length equals 13 residues. Trimming took 3 bases from V and 2 from J, leaving 7 bases between them. Germline assignment: CDR1 SGHTA and CDR2 FQGNSA. CDR3 loop: CASSLTWQETQYF. CDR3 sequence (DNA): TGTGCCAGCAGCTTGACCTGGCAAGAGACCCAGTACTTC.

By sample fraction, this clonotype is medium-sized. The CDR3 here is CASSQDWGAGGPPDTQYF. CDR3 nucleotide sequence: TGCGCCAGCAGCCAAGATTGGGGAGCGGGGGGGCCCCCAGATACGCAGTATTTT. The chain couples TRBV4-1 to TRBJ2-3; TRBD2 aligns across 10 bases. The junction had 10 bases not matched to a gene; V was cut back by 0 bases and J by 4 bases. CDR3 length: 18 amino acids. Germline V CDR1 and CDR2: MGHRA, YSYEKL.

This clonotype was detected a few times. CDR3 protein: CASSLGFNMATEAFF. In DNA, the CDR3 is TGTGCCAGCAGCTTGGGGTTTAATATGGCGACTGAAGCTTTCTTT. This chain joins TRBV5-6 and TRBJ1-1; no reliable D call. The germline V gene has CDR1 SGHDT and CDR2 YYEEEE. V was trimmed by 0 bases and J by 5 bases, leaving 14 bases between them. The CDR3 extends over 15 amino acids.

This clonotype was detected many times. This sequence joins TRBV27 and TRBJ1-1; D gene uncertain. The germline V gene has CDR1 MNHEY and CDR2 SMNVEV (reference sequence). V lost 3 bases to trimming and J lost 1 base, with 9 bases between them. The CDR3 runs to 14 residues. This CDR3 reads CASSFQRENTEAFF. CDR3 DNA sequence: TGTGCCAGCAGTTTCCAGCGGGAGAACACTGAAGCTTTCTTT.

This clonotype showed up many times. V gene TRBV6-6 combines with J gene TRBJ2-7, with D tentatively TRBD2 (5 bases). V lost 7 bases to trimming and J lost 9 bases, with 13 bases between them. The CDR3 has 11 amino acids. CDR1 and CDR2 (germline): MNHNY, SVGAGI (reference sequence). CDR3 DNA: TGTGCCAGCAAAGGGAGTCGGGGGCAGTACTTC. Translation gives CASKGSRGQYF.

This clonotype was counted at least ten times. The chain is built from TRBV20-1 and TRBJ2-1; 8 nucleotides agree with TRBD2. The germline V gene encodes CDR1 DFQATT and CDR2 SNEGSKA (reference sequence). V gave up 5 bases and J gave up 2 bases; unmatched junction bases: 11. This CDR3 comprises 16 residues. The CDR3 reads CSALSGRGVTYNEQFF. The CDR3 DNA reads TGCAGTGCTCTTTCGGGGCGGGGGGTAACCTACAATGAGCAGTTCTTC.

The gene calls are TRBV18 and TRBJ1-1; 7 positions match TRBD1. Trimming cost V 1 base and J 5 bases; bases outside gene matches: 4. The length of the CDR3 is 14 residues. CDR1 and CDR2 from the germline V gene are KGHSH and LQKENI. CDR3 in DNA: TGTGCCAGCTCACCACAGGGGGCGGAAACTGAAGCTTTCTTT. The encoded protein is CASSPQGAETEAFF.

This clonotype was observed many times. The DNA of the CDR3 is TGCGCCAGCAGCTTGGTCGGCAGGGACACAGATACGCAGTATTTT. This translates into CASSLVGRDTDTQYF. This chain connects TRBV5-1 to TRBJ2-3, with D possibly matching TRBD1 (5 bases). Between the trimmed V and J ends, which lost 0 bases and 2 bases, there was a span of 10 bases. CDR3 size: 15 residues. The germline gives CDR1 SGHRS, CDR2 YFSETQ. The variable domain in full, completed from reference TRBV5-1 and TRBJ2-3, reads KAGVTQTPRYLIKTRGQQVTLSCSPISGHRSVSWYQQTPGQGLQFLFEYFSETQRNKGNFPGRFSGRQFSNSRSEMNVSTLELGDSALYLCASSLVGRDTDTQYFGPGTRLTVL.

This clonotype has at least ten counts. This rearrangement joins TRBV15 to TRBJ1-6; TRBD1 aligns across 9 bases. The CDR3 runs 16 residues. In germline, CDR1 is LNHNV, CDR2 YYDKDF (reference sequence). After removal of 4 bases from V and 9 bases from J, the junction contained 10 bases not matched to a gene. The CDR3 region is CATSTRTGVFFSPLHF. The CDR3 bases are TGTGCCACCAGCACTAGGACAGGGGTTTTCTTTTCACCCCTCCACTTT.

The sample holds many counts of this clonotype. The chain employs TRBV12-3 or TRBV12-4 and TRBJ2-3; 7 bases are shared with TRBD2. V shed 2 bases and J 4 bases; nucleotides not matched to a gene: 6. There are 15 residues in the CDR3. In DNA form, the CDR3 reads TGTGCCAGCAGTTTAACCGGCAGCGGGGCAGATACGCAGTATTTT. Protein sequence: CASSLTGSGADTQYF.

This clonotype was counted between two and nine times. This sequence joins TRBV3-1 and TRBJ1-2; 12 bases are a match to TRBD1. Germline V gene sequence: CDR1 LGHDT, CDR2 YNNKEL (reference sequence). V was pared by 4 bases and J by 7 bases, with 7 bases of the junction left unmatched. This CDR3 is 15 amino acids long. The CDR3 coding sequence is TGTGCCAGCAGCCCCCGGGACAGGGGGCTGGGTGGCTACACCTTC. It translates to CASSPRDRGLGGYTF.

Regarding this clonotype: Relative to the germline gene, one junction end is altered; a read error may explain this. This chain uses TRBV18 with TRBJ2-5; TRBD2 matches at 10 bases. CDR1 and CDR2 from the germline V gene are KGHSH and LQKENI. The CDR3 loop spans 16 amino acids. The CDR3 sequence: CTSSPQAGGQQETQYF. CDR3 sequence (DNA): TGTACCAGCTCACCCCAAGCGGGGGGGCAACAAGAGACCCAGTACTTC.

This clonotype was found many times. The chain is built from TRBV5-1 and TRBJ1-2, with D tentatively TRBD1 (5 bases). Per germline, CDR1 SGHRS and CDR2 YFSETQ. The CDR3 loop spans 15 amino acids. The germline V and J ends were trimmed by 1 base and 6 bases, with 16 bases remaining between them. The CDR3 sequence: CASSLRSAGRDGYTF. DNA for the CDR3: TGCGCCAGCAGCTTGAGGTCGGCAGGGAGGGATGGCTACACCTTC.

This clonotype was seen ten or more times. The chain combines TRBV25-1 with TRBJ2-2; D not resolved. V was clipped by 0 bases and J by 0 bases, with 8 bases between them. This CDR3 has 16 amino acids. Per the germline V gene, CDR1 is MGHDK and CDR2 is SYGVNS. CDR3 amino acids: CASSEYWVPNTGELFF. CDR3 nucleotides: TGTGCCAGCAGTGAATATTGGGTCCCGAACACCGGGGAGCTGTTTTTT.

This clonotype has a count of ten or more. This sequence joins TRBV9 and TRBJ2-5; 15 nucleotides agree with TRBD2. Germline V gene sequence: CDR1 SGDLS, CDR2 YYNGEE. The junction had 5 bases not matched to a gene; V was cut back by 3 bases and J by 2 bases. The CDR3 has 17 residues. This CDR3 is CASSAGTSGGLQETQYF. The CDR3 DNA follows: TGTGCCAGCAGCGCGGGGACTAGCGGGGGGTTACAAGAGACCCAGTACTTC.

This clonotype was detected ten times or more. V and J are TRBV5-1 and TRBJ2-4; unclear D gene. V was trimmed by 1 base and J by 7 bases, leaving 12 bases between them. This CDR3 region has 14 residues. Germline V gene lookup returns CDR1 SGHRS and CDR2 YFSETQ. The CDR3 region is CASSLIASPNIQYF. The CDR3, as DNA: TGCGCCAGCAGCTTGATTGCCAGTCCGAACATTCAGTACTTC.

This clonotype was seen many times. The chain has TRBV5-1 and TRBJ1-3; tentatively, D is TRBD1 (6 bases). The CDR3 sequence is 15 residues long. Germline-derived CDR1 and CDR2 are SGHRS and YFSETQ. V was pared by 6 bases and J by 4 bases, with 17 bases between. CDR3 DNA sequence: TGCGCCAGCACCCAAGAGACAGGTCCAGGAAACACCATATATTTT. Translating it yields CASTQETGPGNTIYF.

This clonotype occurred many times. J is TRBJ1-1 and V is TRBV9; no clear D. From germline, CDR1 is SGDLS and CDR2 YYNGEE. CDR3 size: 15 residues. V lost 4 bases, J lost 3 bases, and 16 bases lay in between. CDR3 in amino acids: CASSPHTPGDTEAFF. DNA of the CDR3: TGTGCCAGCAGCCCCCACACCCCCGGGGACACTGAAGCTTTCTTT.